This is a list of T cell receptor beta chains from one sample in a study of T-cell memory formation after mild COVID-19. TCRdb ran MiXCR on the 5' RACE reads and lists one entry per CDR3 protein. The sample lists approximately 260,000 distinct CDR3 sequences; over 15% were seen once. The specimen sequenced was PBMCs or a T cell subset sorted from them (not recorded which). These receptors originate from a young man who had mild COVID-19 (a few samples of this study predate the infection). Cell type and time point are not known. Both conserved end residues are part of each CDR3. The D gene is left open where the match is weak. The size field is filled for only some rows; it gives once, few, many or a size class.

j_call,clone_size,v_call,d_call,cdr3_length,cdr3_aa,cdr3_nt
TRBJ1-1,few,TRBV14,NA,11,CASSFGGTAFF,TGTGCCAGCAGCTTTGGTGGAACAGCTTTCTTT
TRBJ2-3,NA,TRBV20-1,NA,12,CSATEYTDTQYF,TGCAGTGCTACCGAATACACAGATACGCAGTATTTT
TRBJ2-5,many,TRBV4-1,TRBD2,15,CASSQETSGQETQYF,TGCGCCAGCAGCCAAGAGACTAGCGGCCAAGAGACCCAGTACTTC
TRBJ2-3,few,TRBV5-1,NA,14,CAIGAGIGTDTQYF,TGCGCCATCGGAGCAGGGATTGGCACAGATACGCAGTATTTT
TRBJ1-1,many,TRBV5-1,TRBD1,13,CASSETGGTEAFF,TGCGCCAGCAGCGAGACAGGGGGCACTGAAGCTTTCTTT
TRBJ2-5,NA,TRBV28,TRBD2,16,CASSRAWASGEETQYF,TGTGCCAGCAGTCGGGCTTGGGCTAGCGGGGAAGAGACCCAGTACTTC
TRBJ2-1,few,TRBV7-2,TRBD2,15,CASSFGLAENNEQFF,TGTGCCAGCAGCTTCGGACTAGCGGAAAACAATGAGCAGTTCTTC
TRBJ2-3,NA,TRBV7-3,NA,16,CASSLKGDLFTDTQYF,TGTGCCAGCAGCTTAAAAGGGGATCTATTCACAGATACGCAGTATTTT
TRBJ2-2,NA,TRBV5-6,NA,15,CASRWGTDSTGELFF,TGTGCCAGCAGATGGGGCACTGACAGCACCGGGGAGCTGTTTTTT
TRBJ1-4,NA,TRBV30,NA,14,CAWSYLGTNEKLFF,TGTGCCTGGAGCTACTTAGGAACTAATGAAAAACTGTTTTTT
TRBJ2-5,NA,TRBV12-3/TRBV12-4,NA,13,CASSYLVQETQYF,TGTGCCAGCAGTTACTTGGTCCAAGAGACCCAGTACTTC
TRBJ2-7,NA,TRBV7-9,NA,15,CASSGGSLSSYEQYF,TGTGCCAGCAGCGGAGGTTCCCTTAGCTCCTACGAGCAGTACTTC
TRBJ2-7,once,TRBV5-4,TRBD2,15,CASSLLAGAIYEQYF,TGTGCCAGCAGCTTGCTAGCGGGGGCCATCTACGAGCAGTACTTC
TRBJ2-5,few,TRBV12-3/TRBV12-4,NA,14,CASGAVAVKETQYF,TGTGCCAGCGGAGCAGTAGCGGTAAAAGAGACCCAGTACTTC
TRBJ1-6,NA,TRBV3-1,NA,14,CASSQAPGGSPLHF,TGTGCCAGCAGCCAAGCCCCGGGAGGTTCACCCCTCCACTTT
TRBJ2-7,few,TRBV29-1,TRBD1,14,CSVGVRTGVREQYF,TGCAGCGTTGGGGTGAGGACAGGGGTGAGGGAGCAGTACTTC
TRBJ2-3,few,TRBV20-1,TRBD1,16,CSASERQGTMPDTQYF,TGCAGTGCTAGTGAGAGACAGGGTACAATGCCAGATACGCAGTATTTT
TRBJ2-5,few,TRBV5-1,NA,15,CASSLAAGMDETQYF,TGCGCCAGCAGCTTGGCTGCCGGGATGGATGAGACCCAGTACTTC
TRBJ2-7,NA,TRBV29-1,NA,12,CSVGTDHYEQYF,TGCAGCGTGGGGACGGATCACTACGAGCAGTACTTC
TRBJ1-4,many,TRBV7-6,TRBD1,16,CASSPSQGASQEKLFF,TGTGCCAGCAGCCCGTCGCAGGGGGCTTCGCAGGAAAAACTGTTTTTT
TRBJ2-2,NA,TRBV14,NA,15,CASRQRQTNTGELFF,TGTGCCAGCAGGCAAAGACAGACCAACACCGGGGAGCTGTTTTTT
TRBJ1-5,few,TRBV7-2,TRBD1,15,CASSSGTRGYLPQHF,TGTGCCAGCAGCTCAGGAACCAGGGGGTACCTTCCCCAGCATTTT
TRBJ1-1,NA,TRBV7-2,NA,14,CASSLQGKWTEAFF,TGTGCCAGCAGCTTACAGGGGAAGTGGACTGAAGCTTTCTTT
TRBJ2-2,NA,TRBV20-1,TRBD1,14,CSARKRDRSGELFF,TGCAGTGCTAGAAAACGGGACAGGTCCGGGGAGCTGTTTTTT
TRBJ2-2,NA,TRBV5-1,NA,15,CASSIGGVAAGELFF,TGCGCCAGCAGCATTGGGGGAGTGGCCGCCGGGGAGCTGTTTTTT
TRBJ1-6,NA,TRBV5-8,TRBD1,14,CASSLTGGSSPLHF,TGTGCCAGCAGCTTAACAGGGGGCAGTTCACCCCTCCACTTT
TRBJ2-7,few,TRBV7-6,NA,15,CASSSAHGIIYEQYF,TGTGCCAGCAGCTCCGCCCACGGGATCATCTACGAGCAGTACTTC
TRBJ1-2,NA,TRBV19,NA,15,CASSMGTHTNYGYTF,TGTGCCAGTAGTATGGGGACACATACTAACTATGGCTACACCTTC
TRBJ2-3,NA,TRBV7-6,TRBD1,16,CASSIRQGSSTDTQYF,TGTGCCAGCAGCATCCGACAGGGGTCAAGCACAGATACGCAGTATTTT
TRBJ2-5,NA,TRBV10-3,TRBD2,15,CAISGTSGLKETQYF,TGTGCCATCAGTGGGACTAGCGGGCTCAAAGAGACCCAGTACTTC
TRBJ2-2,NA,TRBV9,NA,15,CASSVDGSNTGELFF,TGTGCCAGCAGCGTAGACGGGTCGAACACCGGGGAGCTGTTTTTT
TRBJ1-4,few,TRBV20-1,TRBD1,15,CSAREPGGSGEKLFF,TGCAGTGCTAGAGAGCCAGGGGGATCCGGTGAAAAACTGTTTTTT
TRBJ1-2,few,TRBV7-9,NA,12,CATGGIDYGYTF,TGTGCCACTGGTGGAATCGACTATGGCTACACCTTC
TRBJ1-5,NA,TRBV5-5,NA,14,CASSLWGERQPQHF,TGTGCCAGCAGCTTGTGGGGGGAAAGGCAGCCCCAGCATTTT
TRBJ1-2,NA,TRBV12-5,NA,12,CASTIELRGYTF,TGTGCTAGTACCATCGAGCTTCGTGGCTACACCTTC
TRBJ2-3,few,TRBV6-5,NA,13,CASRALRPTTQYF,TGTGCCAGCAGAGCCCTTCGCCCAACTACGCAGTATTTT
TRBJ2-1,NA,TRBV11-2,TRBD2,16,CASSPGLAGPWNEQFF,TGTGCCAGCAGCCCGGGACTAGCGGGGCCTTGGAATGAGCAGTTCTTC
TRBJ2-7,NA,TRBV7-6,TRBD1,14,CASSLSGQTYEQYF,TGTGCCAGCAGCCTGTCGGGACAGACCTACGAGCAGTACTTC
TRBJ2-3,many,TRBV20-1,NA,11,CSAPRGDTQYF,TGCAGTGCTCCACGTGGGGATACGCAGTATTTT
TRBJ1-3,few,TRBV5-1,NA,16,CASSPTSPSNGNTIYF,TGCGCCAGCAGCCCGACCAGCCCGTCGAACGGAAACACCATATATTTT
TRBJ2-2,few,TRBV5-1,NA,15,CASSLVGPNEGELFF,TGCGCCAGCAGCTTGGTGGGCCCTAATGAAGGGGAGCTGTTTTTT
TRBJ1-3,NA,TRBV6-6,TRBD1,16,CASSYLLGQGANTIYF,TGTGCCAGCAGTTACTTGCTAGGACAGGGGGCCAACACCATATATTTT
TRBJ2-3,NA,TRBV7-2,NA,13,CASSLDVPDTQYF,TGTGCCAGCAGCTTAGATGTCCCAGATACGCAGTATTTT
TRBJ1-1,many,TRBV12-3/TRBV12-4,NA,13,CASSLTGNTEAFF,TGCGCCAGCAGCTTGACAGGGAACACTGAAGCTTTCTTT
TRBJ1-4,NA,TRBV29-1,NA,13,CSASGSSGEKLFF,TGCAGCGCGTCAGGGAGCAGTGGCGAAAAACTGTTTTTT
TRBJ1-2,NA,TRBV4-1,NA,14,CASSQDAANYGYTF,TGCGCCAGCAGCCAAGACGCAGCTAACTATGGCTACACCTTC
TRBJ1-1,few,TRBV10-2,NA,14,CASGSGEFGTEAFF,TGCGCCAGCGGCTCAGGGGAATTCGGCACTGAAGCTTTCTTT
TRBJ1-3,NA,TRBV7-9,NA,13,CASSPGPGRTIYF,TGTGCCAGCAGCCCCGGTCCGGGGCGCACCATATATTTT
TRBJ2-3,many,TRBV9,NA,14,CASSVSGATDTQYF,TGTGCCAGCAGCGTATCGGGGGCCACAGATACGCAGTATTTT
TRBJ2-7,many,TRBV10-3,NA,12,CAISSDSYEQYF,TGTGCCATCAGTTCGGACTCCTACGAGCAGTACTTC
TRBJ2-1,NA,TRBV7-3,NA,16,CASSLSSVSSYNEQFF,TGTGCCAGCAGCCTTTCTAGCGTTAGCTCCTACAATGAGCAGTTCTTC
TRBJ2-1,few,TRBV5-1,TRBD2,14,CASNSGGAEFEQFF,TGCGCCAGCAATAGCGGGGGGGCCGAATTTGAGCAGTTCTTC
TRBJ1-6,few,TRBV5-1,NA,14,CASSLNAGDSPLHF,TGCGCCAGCAGCTTGAATGCAGGGGATTCACCCCTCCACTTT
TRBJ2-3,few,TRBV20-1,NA,13,CSAEDTYTDTQYF,TGCAGTGCCGAGGACACCTACACAGATACGCAGTATTTT
TRBJ2-3,few,TRBV7-2,NA,13,CASSLERVVTQYF,TGTGCCAGCAGCTTAGAGAGGGTGGTTACGCAGTATTTT
TRBJ1-5,NA,TRBV7-3,TRBD1,18,CASSLTVTGGGSNQPQHF,TGTGCCAGCAGCTTAACGGTGACAGGGGGCGGAAGCAATCAGCCCCAGCATTTT
TRBJ2-1,NA,TRBV12-3/TRBV12-4,TRBD1,14,CASGSGDRFNEQFF,TGTGCCAGCGGCTCTGGGGACAGGTTCAATGAGCAGTTCTTC